Listed below are T cell receptor beta chains from one sample, sequenced in a study of T cell responses to AZD1222 COVID-19 vaccine. Only in-frame clones appear in the TCRdb table, and some are missing; sequencing was by immunoSEQ multiplex PCR. In the table there are some 180,000 clones, roughly nine tenths of which are singletons. Sequences were derived from peripheral blood, sampled 28 days after the second AZD1222 dose. The source is an adult who received the AZD1222 COVID-19 vaccine. The CDR3 runs from the conserved cysteine through the conserved F or W. Each record gives: CDR3 protein, CDR3 DNA, V gene, J gene, clone size, CDR3 length, D gene. A D gene is named only where the DNA matches it firmly. Rows may omit the clone size; those that give it use once, few, many or a size class.

CDR3 protein: CATARLRGRGSGANVLTF
CDR3 DNA: TGTGCCACCGCTCGACTGAGAGGCCGTGGCTCTGGGGCCAACGTCCTGACTTTC
V gene: TRBV27
J gene: TRBJ2-6
clone size: NA
CDR3 length: 18
D gene: NA

CDR3 protein: CASSPTSGVGDTQYF
CDR3 DNA: TGCGCCAGCAGCCCGACTAGCGGGGTGGGAGATACGCAGTATTTT
V gene: TRBV4-3
J gene: TRBJ2-3
clone size: once
CDR3 length: 15
D gene: TRBD2

CDR3 protein: CSVDSDNYGYTF
CDR3 DNA: TGCAGCGTTGACAGCGATAACTATGGCTACACCTTC
V gene: TRBV29-1
J gene: TRBJ1-2
clone size: NA
CDR3 length: 12
D gene: NA

CDR3 protein: CASSLGGSGNTIYF
CDR3 DNA: TGTGCCAGTAGTTTGGGCGGCTCTGGAAACACCATATATTTT
V gene: TRBV19
J gene: TRBJ1-3
clone size: NA
CDR3 length: 14
D gene: NA

CDR3 protein: CASSPGGGKEKLFF
CDR3 DNA: TGTGCCAGCAGCCCCGGCGGAGGGAAGGAAAAACTGTTTTTT
V gene: TRBV7-9
J gene: TRBJ1-4
clone size: NA
CDR3 length: 14
D gene: NA

CDR3 protein: CASSQEGRRASDNEQFF
CDR3 DNA: TGTGCCAGCAGCCAAGAAGGTCGCAGGGCCTCCGACAATGAGCAGTTCTTC
V gene: TRBV3-1/TRBV3-2
J gene: TRBJ2-1
clone size: NA
CDR3 length: 17
D gene: NA

CDR3 protein: CASSSTKGRDNTEAFF
CDR3 DNA: TGTGCCAGCAGCTCGACCAAGGGGAGGGATAACACTGAAGCTTTCTTT
V gene: TRBV11-2
J gene: TRBJ1-1
clone size: NA
CDR3 length: 16
D gene: NA

CDR3 protein: CASSYSGSYEQYF
CDR3 DNA: TGTGCCAGCAGTTACTCGGGTTCCTACGAGCAGTACTTC
V gene: TRBV6-5
J gene: TRBJ2-7
clone size: once
CDR3 length: 13
D gene: NA

CDR3 protein: CASLTDSYEQYF
CDR3 DNA: TGCGCCAGCCTAACCGACTCCTACGAGCAGTACTTC
V gene: TRBV10-1
J gene: TRBJ2-7
clone size: NA
CDR3 length: 12
D gene: NA

CDR3 protein: CASSVDGVNHGYTF
CDR3 DNA: TGTGCCAGCAGCGTTGACGGAGTTAACCATGGCTACACCTTC
V gene: TRBV5-6
J gene: TRBJ1-2
clone size: NA
CDR3 length: 14
D gene: NA

CDR3 protein: CASSPRTGAYEQYF
CDR3 DNA: TGTGCCAGCTCACCTCGGACAGGTGCCTACGAGCAGTACTTC
V gene: TRBV18
J gene: TRBJ2-7
clone size: NA
CDR3 length: 14
D gene: TRBD1

CDR3 protein: CASSRGLAGEQYF
CDR3 DNA: TGTGCCAGCAGCCGGGGACTAGCAGGCGAGCAGTACTTC
V gene: TRBV3-1/TRBV3-2
J gene: TRBJ2-7
clone size: NA
CDR3 length: 13
D gene: TRBD2

CDR3 protein: CASSEKFSWNSPLHF
CDR3 DNA: TGTGCCAGCAGTGAGAAGTTTTCCTGGAATTCACCCCTCCACTTT
V gene: TRBV25-1
J gene: TRBJ1-6
clone size: NA
CDR3 length: 15
D gene: NA

CDR3 protein: CASSLARGGYTF
CDR3 DNA: TGCGCCAGCAGCTTGGCCAGGGGCGGCTACACCTTC
V gene: TRBV5-1
J gene: TRBJ1-2
clone size: NA
CDR3 length: 12
D gene: NA

CDR3 protein: CASSPLWGSITEAFF
CDR3 DNA: TGTGCCAGCAGCCCCTTGTGGGGCTCTATCACTGAAGCTTTCTTT
V gene: TRBV11-2
J gene: TRBJ1-1
clone size: NA
CDR3 length: 15
D gene: NA

CDR3 protein: CASSRSGGNSNQPQHF
CDR3 DNA: TGTGCCAGCAGTCGGTCAGGGGGGAATAGCAATCAGCCCCAGCATTTT
V gene: TRBV28
J gene: TRBJ1-5
clone size: NA
CDR3 length: 16
D gene: TRBD1

CDR3 protein: CASSQDGSEGYTF
CDR3 DNA: TGTGCCAGCAGCCAAGATGGGAGTGAGGGCTACACCTTC
V gene: TRBV4-2
J gene: TRBJ1-2
clone size: NA
CDR3 length: 13
D gene: NA

CDR3 protein: CASSQYWSSSYEQYF
CDR3 DNA: TGTGCCAGCAGCCAATATTGGTCCAGCTCCTACGAGCAGTACTTC
V gene: TRBV14
J gene: TRBJ2-7
clone size: NA
CDR3 length: 15
D gene: NA

CDR3 protein: CASSPLQGGNNEQFF
CDR3 DNA: TGTGCCAGCTCACCACTGCAGGGCGGGAACAATGAGCAGTTCTTC
V gene: TRBV18
J gene: TRBJ2-1
clone size: NA
CDR3 length: 15
D gene: NA

CDR3 protein: CASSDIGYRGRNEQFF
CDR3 DNA: TGTGCCAGCAGTGATATTGGATACAGGGGGCGCAATGAGCAGTTCTTC
V gene: TRBV2
J gene: TRBJ2-1
clone size: NA
CDR3 length: 16
D gene: TRBD1

CDR3 protein: CAISPTSGAAGGELFF
CDR3 DNA: TGTGCCATCAGCCCTACTAGCGGGGCAGCTGGAGGGGAGCTGTTTTTT
V gene: TRBV10-3
J gene: TRBJ2-2
clone size: NA
CDR3 length: 16
D gene: TRBD2

CDR3 protein: CASSRTGGQPQHF
CDR3 DNA: TGTGCCAGCAGCCGGACAGGCGGCCAGCCCCAGCATTTT
V gene: TRBV6-5
J gene: TRBJ1-5
clone size: NA
CDR3 length: 13
D gene: TRBD1

CDR3 protein: CASSMTATNTEAFF
CDR3 DNA: TGTGCCAGTAGTATGACAGCGACGAACACTGAAGCTTTCTTT
V gene: TRBV19
J gene: TRBJ1-1
clone size: NA
CDR3 length: 14
D gene: NA

CDR3 protein: CASSLRGQTNYGYTF
CDR3 DNA: TGTGCCAGCAGCCTACGGGGCCAAACAAACTATGGCTACACCTTC
V gene: TRBV5-4
J gene: TRBJ1-2
clone size: once
CDR3 length: 15
D gene: NA

CDR3 protein: CAISDLIGMNTEAFF
CDR3 DNA: TGTGCCATCAGTGATTTAATCGGAATGAACACTGAAGCTTTCTTT
V gene: TRBV10-3
J gene: TRBJ1-1
clone size: NA
CDR3 length: 15
D gene: NA

CDR3 protein: CASTGGFTSTDTQYF
CDR3 DNA: TGTGCCAGCACCGGGGGGTTCACTAGCACAGATACGCAGTATTTT
V gene: TRBV7-8
J gene: TRBJ2-3
clone size: NA
CDR3 length: 15
D gene: TRBD2

CDR3 protein: CASSIRDPIAPETQYF
CDR3 DNA: TGTGCCAGCAGCATCCGGGACCCAATCGCTCCGGAGACCCAGTACTTC
V gene: TRBV11-2
J gene: TRBJ2-5
clone size: NA
CDR3 length: 16
D gene: NA

CDR3 protein: CASRTDLGRTEAFF
CDR3 DNA: TGTGCCAGTAGGACAGACCTGGGTCGCACTGAAGCTTTCTTT
V gene: TRBV19
J gene: TRBJ1-1
clone size: NA
CDR3 length: 14
D gene: NA

CDR3 protein: CAWSVRVGAGPEAFF
CDR3 DNA: TGTGCCTGGAGTGTACGGGTGGGGGCAGGGCCTGAAGCTTTCTTT
V gene: TRBV30
J gene: TRBJ1-1
clone size: NA
CDR3 length: 15
D gene: NA

CDR3 protein: CASSLAVDYGYTF
CDR3 DNA: TGTGCCAGCAGCTTGGCCGTGGACTATGGCTACACCTTC
V gene: TRBV5-8
J gene: TRBJ1-2
clone size: NA
CDR3 length: 13
D gene: NA

CDR3 protein: CASSRASGSGANVLTF
CDR3 DNA: TGCGCCAGCAGCCGGGCTTCAGGGTCTGGGGCCAACGTCCTGACTTTC
V gene: TRBV5-1
J gene: TRBJ2-6
clone size: NA
CDR3 length: 16
D gene: NA

CDR3 protein: CASSGTGFNQPQHF
CDR3 DNA: TGTGCCAGCAGCGGGACAGGGTTCAATCAGCCCCAGCATTTT
V gene: TRBV7-9
J gene: TRBJ1-5
clone size: NA
CDR3 length: 14
D gene: TRBD1

CDR3 protein: CASSLHRDSYNEQFF
CDR3 DNA: TGCGCCAGCAGCTTGCACAGGGACTCCTACAATGAGCAGTTCTTC
V gene: TRBV5-1
J gene: TRBJ2-1
clone size: NA
CDR3 length: 15
D gene: NA

CDR3 protein: CASSQDSDLLSNQPQHF
CDR3 DNA: TGTGCCAGCAGCCAAGATAGTGACCTCCTTAGCAATCAGCCCCAGCATTTT
V gene: TRBV14
J gene: TRBJ1-5
clone size: NA
CDR3 length: 17
D gene: NA

CDR3 protein: CASSFRSGAFSDTQYF
CDR3 DNA: TGTGCCAGCAGCTTCCGTTCAGGGGCTTTTTCGGATACGCAGTATTTT
V gene: TRBV11-2
J gene: TRBJ2-3
clone size: NA
CDR3 length: 16
D gene: NA

CDR3 protein: CASSQDGNGQKYF
CDR3 DNA: TGTGCCAGCAGCCAAGATGGTAACGGCCAAAAGTACTTC
V gene: TRBV4-2
J gene: TRBJ2-7
clone size: NA
CDR3 length: 13
D gene: NA

CDR3 protein: CASSTMGIRGDLYTEAFF
CDR3 DNA: TGTGCCAGCAGTACTATGGGTATCAGGGGCGACCTCTACACTGAAGCTTTCTTT
V gene: TRBV27
J gene: TRBJ1-1
clone size: few
CDR3 length: 18
D gene: NA

CDR3 protein: CASRTAANTGELFF
CDR3 DNA: TGTGCCAGCCGGACAGCCGCGAACACCGGGGAGCTGTTTTTT
V gene: TRBV18
J gene: TRBJ2-2
clone size: NA
CDR3 length: 14
D gene: NA

CDR3 protein: CASSQEDFSGTPLHF
CDR3 DNA: TGTGCCAGCAGCCAAGAGGACTTCTCTGGTACACCCCTCCACTTT
V gene: TRBV3-1/TRBV3-2
J gene: TRBJ1-6
clone size: NA
CDR3 length: 15
D gene: NA

CDR3 protein: CASSRGAGVNYGYTF
CDR3 DNA: TGTGCCAGCAGCCGGGGGGCAGGGGTTAACTATGGCTACACCTTC
V gene: TRBV3-1/TRBV3-2
J gene: TRBJ1-2
clone size: NA
CDR3 length: 15
D gene: NA

CDR3 protein: CASSPPIAGGLQETQYF
CDR3 DNA: TGTGCCAGCAGCCCTCCCATAGCGGGGGGACTCCAAGAGACCCAGTACTTC
V gene: TRBV7-8
J gene: TRBJ2-5
clone size: once
CDR3 length: 17
D gene: TRBD2

CDR3 protein: CASSLEGASMGYTF
CDR3 DNA: TGTGCCAGCAGCTTAGAAGGGGCATCTATGGGCTACACCTTC
V gene: TRBV11-2
J gene: TRBJ1-2
clone size: NA
CDR3 length: 14
D gene: NA

CDR3 protein: CATSRDRSRSNQPQHF
CDR3 DNA: TGTGCCACCAGCAGAGACAGGTCCAGAAGCAATCAGCCCCAGCATTTT
V gene: TRBV15
J gene: TRBJ1-5
clone size: NA
CDR3 length: 16
D gene: NA

CDR3 protein: CASSFGEIEAFF
CDR3 DNA: TGTGCCAGCAGCTTTGGAGAGATTGAAGCTTTCTTT
V gene: TRBV5-6
J gene: TRBJ1-1
clone size: NA
CDR3 length: 12
D gene: NA